The rows below give T cell receptor beta chains drawn from one sample of a study of TIL therapy for anti-PD-1-resistant metastatic lung cancer. The repertoire was sequenced with immunoSEQ multiplex PCR; TCRdb's copy has only in-frame clones and lacks some. The top ten hold approximately 9.9% of the sample, which has under 100,000 clones, 55% to 75% seen once. The sequencing here drew on tumor tissue, taken at baseline. Source of these receptors: a person between 25 and 80 years old with non-small cell lung cancer. CDR3s include the opening cysteine and the closing phenylalanine or tryptophan. Fields, in order: clone size, D gene, J gene, V gene, CDR3 length, CDR3 DNA, CDR3 protein. A D gene is named only where the DNA matches it firmly. Not all rows give a size; the values are once, few, many and, for expanded clones, a class.

>.|TRBD1|TRBJ2-7|TRBV2|14
TGTGCCAGCGGCGGACAGGGTAGAACCTACGAGCAGTACTTC
CASGGQGRTYEQYF
>.|TRBD1|TRBJ1-6|TRBV20-1|16
TGCAGTGCAAGTTACAGGGGGTCTTGGGATAATTCACCCCTCCACTTT
CSASYRGSWDNSPLHF
>.|TRBD2|TRBJ2-3|TRBV11-2|14
TGTGCCAGCAGCCGGGACTATGACACAGATACGCAGTATTTT
CASSRDYDTDTQYF
>.|TRBD1|TRBJ1-5|TRBV6-2/TRBV6-3|15
TGTGCCAGCAGTTTTCCGACAGGGGGCAATCAGCCCCAGCATTTT
CASSFPTGGNQPQHF
>once|.|TRBJ2-7|TRBV7-5|18
TGTGCCAGAAGCTTGCCCTTAGGTAGCGGGAGAACTCACCACGAGCAGTACTTC
CARSLPLGSGRTHHEQYF
>.|.|TRBJ1-2|TRBV9|13
TGTGCCAGCAGCGTAGACAGCTACTATGGCTACACCTTC
CASSVDSYYGYTF
>.|TRBD1|TRBJ1-2|TRBV10-3|16
TGTGCCATCACTCCGGGACAGGGAGGAAAAAACTATGGCTACACCTTC
CAITPGQGGKNYGYTF
>.|TRBD2|TRBJ2-3|TRBV9|19
TGTGCCAGCAGCGTAGGTCGAGGTAGCGGGGCCACTAGCACAGATACGCAGTATTTT
CASSVGRGSGATSTDTQYF
>once|TRBD1|TRBJ1-6|TRBV6-6|17
TGTGCCAGCAGTCGAAAGGCGTCGACAGGGTTTAATTCACCCCTCCACTTT
CASSRKASTGFNSPLHF
>.|TRBD1|TRBJ1-2|TRBV5-1|15
TGCGCCAGCAGCGGATTCCCGACAGGGACCTATGGCTACACCTTC
CASSGFPTGTYGYTF
>.|.|TRBJ2-7|TRBV4-1|13
TGCGCCAGCAGCCAAGAGAACCTCTACGAGCAGTACTTC
CASSQENLYEQYF
>.|.|TRBJ1-5|TRBV7-2|14
TGTGCCAGCAGCCCTACAGGGAACAATCAGCCCCAGCATTTT
CASSPTGNNQPQHF
>.|TRBD2|TRBJ2-1|TRBV7-2|14
TGTGCCAGCAGCTTACTAAGCGGGAGCTATGAGCAGTTCTTC
CASSLLSGSYEQFF
>.|.|TRBJ2-6|TRBV5-4|15
TGTGCCAGCAGCTCCAGGGTCTCTGGGGCCAACGTCCTGACTTTC
CASSSRVSGANVLTF
>.|TRBD1|TRBJ2-1|TRBV7-3|18
TGTGCCAGCAGCCCCGGACAGGGGGCAAGTCGAGCGGGCAATGAGCAGTTCTTC
CASSPGQGASRAGNEQFF
>.|.|TRBJ1-5|TRBV28|17
TGTGCCAGCACAAGCTCCGCCAGGGTGTATAGCAATCAGCCCCAGCATTTT
CASTSSARVYSNQPQHF
>.|TRBD1|TRBJ1-1|TRBV12-5|17
TGTGCTAGTGGTCCAACCCCACCGGGACAGAGAAACACTGAAGCTTTCTTT
CASGPTPPGQRNTEAFF
>few|.|TRBJ2-5|TRBV9|14
TGTGCCAGCAGCCACGCGGACTATCAAGAGACCCAGTACTTC
CASSHADYQETQYF